This entry concerns a single TCR beta chain. The antigen is undetermined. V dropped 6 bases and J dropped 2 bases, with 14 bases sitting between them. The CDR3 contains 14 residues. The V gene's germline CDR1 is MDHEN and CDR2 SYDVKM. These data come from a study of molecular identifiers for immune sequencing clone quantification. Study-wide background: Replicate runs used RNA from about 19,000 or 110,000 naive CD8 cells, which was split five ways into aliquots, and four of those aliquots were then sequenced. Notes on the study in general: Jurkat TCR RNA spiked in from one cell could reportedly be detected among about a million naive cells. Barcode sharing among identical TCR molecules could make large clones appear smaller.

Previously published methods and listed TCR primers were used for the bulk TCR libraries. MiXCR was run by TCRdb on the PCR reads, yielding one entry per CDR3 protein. The repertoire holds about 640,000 distinct CDR3 sequences, about 20% seen once, with 0.85% in the top ten. This TCR derives from a human donor in good health. Some libraries in this study had Jurkat cell RNA spiked in. The rearrangement uses TRBV28 and TRBJ2-7, with a tentative D call TRBD2 (5 bases). Sequences were obtained from naive CD8+ T cells from blood, with Jurkat cell RNA spiked in. Documented subset: FACS-sorted CD8+CD4-CCR7+CD45RA+ naive T cells. The CDR3 region has the DNA TGTGCCAGCAGAGAGGGAAGAGGCCCCTACGAGCAGTACTTC. It encodes CASREGRGPYEQYF.